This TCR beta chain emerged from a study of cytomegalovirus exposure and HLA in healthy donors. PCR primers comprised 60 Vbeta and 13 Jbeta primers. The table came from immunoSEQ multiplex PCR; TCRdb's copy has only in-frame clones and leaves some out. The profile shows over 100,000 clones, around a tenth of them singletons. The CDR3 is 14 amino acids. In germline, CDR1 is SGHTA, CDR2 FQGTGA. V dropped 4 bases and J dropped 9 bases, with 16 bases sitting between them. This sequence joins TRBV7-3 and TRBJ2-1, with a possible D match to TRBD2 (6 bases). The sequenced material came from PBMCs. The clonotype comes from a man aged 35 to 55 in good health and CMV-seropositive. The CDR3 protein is CASSSGPGDAEQFF. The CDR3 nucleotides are TGTGCCAGCAGCTCAGGGCCGGGAGACGCTGAGCAGTTCTTC.